Listed below are T cell receptor beta chains from one sample, sequenced in a study of control samples from healthy donors and cancer patients. Sequencing was performed with immunoSEQ multiplex PCR; in TCRdb, only in-frame clones are kept and a portion is missing. The sample comprises roughly 13,000 clones, approximately 77% of which are singletons, and roughly 8% rests with the top ten. Sequencing was performed on formalin-fixed, paraffin-embedded tissue. Receptors originate from a male donor with melanoma. CDR3s leave out the opening cysteine and the closing phenylalanine or tryptophan.

TRBJ1-3	11	TRBV10-3	AINPNGGNTIY
TRBJ2-3	13	TRBV7-2	ASSLRLPGTDTQY
TRBJ2-2	13	TRBV28	ASRGGTLNTGELF
TRBJ2-3	14	TRBV6-5	ASSYSRSSSGNTQY
TRBJ1-1	9	TRBV2	ASVKGTEAF
TRBJ1-6	13	TRBV30	AWSVPGQENSPLH
TRBJ1-5	13	TRBV19	ASRRQGYSNQPQH
TRBJ1-2	16	TRBV5-5	ASSLPRVAGAFIYGYT
TRBJ1-5	12	TRBV15	ATSKEGVDQPQH
TRBJ2-7	11	TRBV5-1	ASSWGLGDEQY
TRBJ2-7	13	TRBV7-2	ASSPSGGGPYEQY
TRBJ1-1	11	TRBV4-3	ASSLFGGTEAF
TRBJ2-4	9	TRBV7-9	ASSAENIQY
TRBJ2-7	13	TRBV5-1	ASSLDGTPSYEQY
TRBJ1-3	13	TRBV19	ASSRGDSSGNTIY
TRBJ2-1	12	TRBV7-2	ASSLDFWEGEQF
TRBJ1-1	11	TRBV6-5	ASRTDRNTEAF
TRBJ2-5	12	TRBV7-9	ASSLSRGAETQY
TRBJ1-2	14	TRBV4-3	ASSDSGGGVNYGYT
TRBJ1-2	6	TRBV10-1	ASSADG
TRBJ2-1	13	TRBV28	ASSSGGRSLIEQF
TRBJ1-2	14	TRBV30	AWSAQTPLQGYGYT
TRBJ2-3	13	TRBV6-4	ASSDSGVTTDTQY
TRBJ2-1	13	TRBV10-1	ASIPGGSSYNEQF
TRBJ2-5	15	TRBV11-2	ASSWGTGRMGQETQY
TRBJ2-3	10	TRBV6-2/TRBV6-3	ASSYASDTQY
TRBJ1-1	12	TRBV29-1	SVTDRGKGTEAF
TRBJ2-1	13	TRBV7-2	ASSLAGGLWDEQF
TRBJ2-4	13	TRBV5-1	ASSLRTGDQSAQY
TRBJ1-2	13	TRBV5-6	ASSFRRGGGYGYT
TRBJ1-5	12	TRBV25-1	ASSAGQGSQPQH
TRBJ1-4	12	TRBV5-6	ASSFRGINEKLF
TRBJ1-5	10	TRBV30	AWSPGNQPQH
TRBJ2-2	12	TRBV24-1	ATRGAPNTGELF
TRBJ2-2	14	TRBV5-5	ASRGGVSANTGELF
TRBJ2-7	12	TRBV5-4	ASSLVGPTYEQY
TRBJ2-3	13	TRBV14	ASSQITGRGDTQY
TRBJ1-2	12	TRBV7-9	ASSLTGGGYGYT
TRBJ2-7	13	TRBV6-5	ASGQGGTNVREQY
TRBJ2-5	13	TRBV5-4	ASSLDANLQETQY
TRBJ2-7	10	TRBV6-5	ASWRGGSEQY
TRBJ2-4	13	TRBV28	ASSPLDRERNIQY
TRBJ2-2	13	TRBV7-2	ASSPSGLNTGELF
TRBJ1-5	13	TRBV6-6	ASSYSRDIGQPQH
TRBJ2-1	15	TRBV3-1/TRBV3-2	ASSQPGLAGGINEQF
TRBJ1-5	17	TRBV7-3	ASSLRFRVKGVKYQPQH
TRBJ2-3	12	TRBV11-2	ASSLGRAGVTQY
TRBJ2-6	17	TRBV9	ASSARAAGQGTGANVLT
TRBJ1-5	10	TRBV19	ASNGRNQPQH
TRBJ2-1	12	TRBV6-4	ASSEEETYNEQF
TRBJ2-5	14	TRBV7-2	ASSLKAGGPQETQY
TRBJ2-5	14	TRBV7-2	ASSSLRGALQETQY
TRBJ1-3	12	TRBV10-3	AISVGVGGNTIY